The TCR beta chain under discussion was sequenced for a study of a mutant IDH1 vaccine in newly diagnosed glioma. The CDR3 totals 15 residues. Germline V CDR1 and CDR2: SNHLY, FYNNEI. The trim removed 5 bases at V and 4 bases at J, leaving 5 bases unmatched. As regards this clone: Its antigen is unknown.

Time point here: week 47, end of study. Each dose of the vaccine consisted of 300 ug of mutant IDH1 20-mer peptide, with topical imiquimod. Sequencing was performed with immunoSEQ multiplex PCR; in TCRdb, only in-frame clones are kept and a portion is missing. The repertoire consists of tens of thousands of clones, with around four fifths occurring once and the leading ten covering 3.5% to 4%. Sequenced material: PBMCs, taken from a glioma patient whose treatment included an IDH1 peptide vaccine. The rearrangement uses TRBV2 and TRBJ2-2; 9 bases align to TRBD1. This TCR was sampled from a man aged 30 to 45 with glioma. The CDR3 is CASSPGQGPTGELFF. In DNA form, the CDR3 reads TGTGCCAGCAGTCCGGGACAGGGCCCCACCGGGGAGCTGTTTTTT.